These 30 T cell receptor beta chains came from one sample sequenced in a study of regulatory T cells in long-lasting Graves disease. Time point described: newly diagnosed GD, antithyroid drugs for less than 3 months. Following extraction of RNA from PBMCs, that RNA was used to make the TCR library. Through Arm-PCR of CDR3 regions and iRepertoire HTBI primers, TCR beta libraries were built. MiXCR was run by TCRdb on the multiplex PCR reads, yielding one entry per CDR3 protein. The repertoire holds 530,000 or so distinct CDR3 sequences, roughly 13% seen once, with about 10% in the top ten. The sample also formed part of further work on T cells in Graves' hyperthyroidism and ophthalmopathy.

Sequencing used peripheral blood mononuclear cells (PBMCs), obtained at new diagnosis, from a patient treated with antithyroid drugs. The receptor source for this set is a young man with Graves disease.

This clonotype was seen at least ten times. The chain employs TRBV13 and TRBJ2-3, with TRBD2 matching over 15 bases. The CDR3 runs to 18 residues. V lost 5 bases and J lost 3; bases outside the gene matches: 9. Germline CDR1 is PRHDT and CDR2 is FYEKMQ (reference sequence). The CDR3 DNA follows: TGTGCCAGCAGCGACTCTCAAGGGACTAGCGGGAGGACAGATACGCAGTATTTT. Translation: CASSDSQGTSGRTDTQYF.

This clonotype has ten or more counts. The chain carries TRBV11-2 and TRBJ2-1, with D possibly being TRBD2 (6 bases). The germline CDR1 and CDR2 sequences are SGHAT and FQNNGV. The CDR3 totals 15 residues. V shed 6 bases and J shed 0 bases, with 12 bases lying between them. CDR3 residues: CASRWSAGSYNEQFF. DNA of the CDR3: TGTGCCAGCAGGTGGTCAGCGGGCTCCTACAATGAGCAGTTCTTC.

A note on this clonotype: A much larger clone lies a single base off, so this may be a read error. V and J are TRBV10-1 and TRBJ2-2, with 9 positions matching TRBD1. V shed 5 bases and J 4 bases; nucleotides not matched to a gene: 5. Germline V CDR1 and CDR2: WNHNN, SYGVQD (reference sequence). The CDR3 loop spans 15 amino acids. CDR3 residues: CASSRTGAGTGELFF. CDR3 DNA: TGCGCCAGCAGTAGGACAGGGGCTGGCACCGGGGAGCTGTTTTTT.

The table lists this clonotype with a few counts. The chain recombines TRBV14 with TRBJ2-5, with TRBD2 as a possible D gene (5 bases). Trimming stripped 1 base from V and 1 base from J, with 7 bases between. CDR1 and CDR2 from the germline V gene are SGHDN and FVKESK. CDR3 length: 14 amino acids. The DNA for the CDR3 is TGTGCCAGCAGCCAAGGGACTCTCCAAGAGACCCAGTACTTC. The encoded protein is CASSQGTLQETQYF.

This clonotype was picked up many times. The V gene is TRBV12-3 or TRBV12-4, the J gene TRBJ2-4; D is possibly TRBD1 or TRBD2 (7 bases each). The CDR3 is 14 residues long. V lost 2 bases, J lost 8 bases, and 13 bases lay in between. The CDR3 region has the DNA TGTGCCAGCAGTTTAAGACAGGGAGGGGACATTCAGTACTTC. Encoded protein: CASSLRQGGDIQYF.

This clonotype has at least ten counts. The chain has TRBV30 and TRBJ2-5; D may be TRBD2 (5 bases). The CDR3 runs 13 residues. The germline CDR1 and CDR2 sequences are GTSNPN and SVGIG (reference sequence). V lost 2 bases and J lost 5, with 12 bases in between. The CDR3, as DNA: TGTGCCTGGAGTCTTGGGAGCCGGGAGACCCAGTACTTC. Translated, it gives CAWSLGSRETQYF.

At least ten counts were recorded for this clonotype. The chain is built from TRBV20-1 and TRBJ2-5; D possibly corresponds to TRBD2 (6 bases). CDR3 length equals 13 residues. Germline loops: CDR1 DFQATT, CDR2 SNEGSKA (reference sequence). Trimming pared 1 base from V and 2 bases from J, leaving 8 bases between. CDR3 region: CSARGGRQETQYF. The CDR3 DNA follows: TGCAGTGCTAGAGGGGGGAGGCAAGAGACCCAGTACTTC.

The chain couples TRBV7-9 to TRBJ2-7, with a tentative D call TRBD2 (6 bases). V was shortened by 0 bases and J by 6 bases, with 15 bases between the two germline ends. This CDR3 spans 15 amino acids. Germline lookup yields CDR1 SEHNR and CDR2 FQNEAQ (reference sequence). CDR3 coding DNA: TGTGCCAGCAGCTTAGCGCTCGGGAGTTTTGGCGAGCAGTACTTC. It encodes CASSLALGSFGEQYF.

Remarks on this clonotype: This is likely a read error, given that the CDR3 carries no conserved phenylalanine or tryptophan at its end. The genes are TRBV6-2 or TRBV6-3 and TRBJ2-3; 10 bases fit TRBD2. The germline CDR1 and CDR2 sequences are MNHEY and SVGEGT. CDR3 size: 16 residues. J was trimmed by 4 bases and V by 5 bases; bases with no gene match: 9. The CDR3 sequence: CASSELLAGVSDTQYS. Here the CDR3 DNA reads TGTGCCAGCAGTGAACTCCTAGCGGGAGTATCAGATACGCAGTATTCT.

In this sample, this clonotype turned up many times. The chain uses TRBV10-1 and TRBJ2-3; no clear D gene. V gave up 6 bases and J gave up 2 bases, with 18 bases separating them. This CDR3 has 16 residues. The germline CDR1 and CDR2 sequences are WNHNN and SYGVQD (reference sequence). CDR3 loop: CASSKEILLDTDTQYF. The CDR3 region has the DNA TGCGCCAGCAGCAAAGAGATACTCCTGGACACAGATACGCAGTATTTT.

This clonotype appeared many times. V usage is TRBV20-1 and J usage is TRBJ2-2; the match to TRBD2 covers 10 bases. Germline values: CDR1 DFQATT, CDR2 SNEGSKA (reference sequence). V lost 5 bases to trimming and J lost 6 bases; unmatched junction nucleotides: 6. The CDR3 sequence is 14 residues long. The CDR3 bases are TGCAGTGCTCCAGCGGGAGGGTTGGCCGGGGAGCTGTTTTTT. Its protein product is CSAPAGGLAGELFF.

This chain connects TRBV18 to TRBJ2-1; D is unresolved. Trimming shortened V by 6 bases and J by 4 bases, and 22 bases separated the two germline ends. The CDR3 is made up of 17 amino acids. Germline CDR1 KGHSH, CDR2 LQKENI. For the CDR3, the DNA is TGTGCCAGCTCCCCCCCTAGGTTCGGAGACCGGTACAATGAGCAGTTCTTC. Amino acid sequence: CASSPPRFGDRYNEQFF. Full variable domain (outside the CDR3, taken from reference TRBV18 and TRBJ2-1): NAGVMQNPRHLVRRRGQEARLRCSPMKGHSHVYWYRQLPEEGLKFMVYLQKENIIDESGMPKERFSAEFPKEGPSILRIQQVVRGDSAAYFCASSPPRFGDRYNEQFFGPGTRLTVL.

This clonotype was recorded at least ten times. This chain joins TRBV11-1 and TRBJ2-3; 14 bases agree with TRBD2. CDR1 is SGHAT, CDR2 FQDESV, per germline (reference sequence). CDR3 size: 17 residues. V trimming: 4 bases; J trimming: 4 bases; junction bases outside the gene matches: 7. This chain's CDR3 is CASSSRLAGGPSDTQYF. The CDR3 DNA sequence: TGTGCCAGCAGCTCTAGACTAGCGGGAGGGCCTTCAGATACGCAGTATTTT.

This rearrangement joins TRBV5-1 to TRBJ1-4, with unresolved D. Germline-derived CDR1 and CDR2 are SGHRS and YFSETQ. The V and J ends lost 7 bases and 5 bases respectively, with 15 bases between them. The CDR3 is 14 residues long. The CDR3, as DNA: TGCGCCAGCCGATCCTCCACGACAAATGAAAAACTGTTTTTT. This sequence encodes CASRSSTTNEKLFF.

This clonotype was seen many times. The chain joins TRBV7-2 to TRBJ1-1; D possibly corresponds to TRBD1 (5 bases). With 6 bases removed from V and 5 bases from J, the gap between germline ends came to 7 bases. The CDR3 is 11 amino acids. Germline CDR1 and CDR2: SGHTA and FQGNSA. CDR3 sequence reads: CASRGVTEAFF. As DNA, the CDR3 is TGTGCCAGCAGAGGGGTGACTGAAGCTTTCTTT.

In this sample, this clonotype turned up many times. This chain links TRBV7-9 with TRBJ2-7; the D is unclear. The V end was cut by 0 bases, the J end by 3 bases, with 3 bases between. This CDR3 has 12 amino acids. Germline V gene sequence: CDR1 SEHNR, CDR2 FQNEAQ (reference sequence). The CDR3 spells CASSLANYEQYF. Written as DNA, the CDR3 is TGTGCCAGCAGCTTAGCCAACTACGAGCAGTACTTC.

This clonotype has at least ten counts. This sequence joins TRBV29-1 and TRBJ1-4, with a tentative D call TRBD1 (5 bases). Looked up from germline, CDR1 is SQVTM and CDR2 is ANQGSEA. The CDR3 runs 13 residues. Trimming left V 7 bases short and J 2 bases short, with 11 bases between. This CDR3 is CSAGGGTNEKLFF. CDR3 in DNA: TGCAGCGCCGGGGGGGGGACTAATGAAAAACTGTTTTTT.

This clonotype was detected ten times or more. This rearrangement joins TRBV7-2 to TRBJ2-5, with TRBD1 identical over 7 bases. Germline CDR1 reads SGHTA; CDR2 reads FQGNSA. The CDR3 spans 16 residues. The J segment lost 1 base and the V segment lost 5 bases, leaving 10 bases of the junction unmatched. CDR3 sequence: CASSASRGPRQETQYF. The CDR3 nucleotides read TGTGCCAGCAGCGCCTCTAGGGGGCCCCGCCAAGAGACCCAGTACTTC.

This clonotype showed up many times. The rearrangement joins TRBV24-1 to TRBJ2-4; TRBD1 matches at 8 bases. Germline V gene sequence: CDR1 KGHDR, CDR2 SFDVKD. The CDR3 is 15 amino acids. V was clipped by 3 bases and J by 6 bases; unmatched bases: 6. The CDR3 coding sequence is TGTGCCACCAGTGATAGCAGGGGGCCTGGAAACATTCAGTACTTC. Translation gives CATSDSRGPGNIQYF.

This clonotype was recorded many times. V usage is TRBV24-1 and J usage is TRBJ2-7, with D possibly matching TRBD2 (5 bases). The germline gives CDR1 KGHDR, CDR2 SFDVKD. CDR3 length: 13 residues. Trimming cost V 5 bases and J 6 bases, with 13 bases left between them. This CDR3 is CATSANSRGEQYF. The CDR3 nucleotides are TGTGCCACCAGTGCAAACTCCCGGGGCGAGCAGTACTTC.

The table lists this clonotype with many counts. The V call is TRBV28, the J call TRBJ2-7; 8 bases match TRBD1. Germline CDR1 MDHEN, CDR2 SYDVKM. The CDR3 runs 14 residues. V dropped 5 bases and J dropped 1; count of bases not matched to a gene: 4. CDR3 coding DNA: TGTGCCAGCAGTCCGGGGGACAGGTCCTACGAGCAGTACTTC. Amino acids: CASSPGDRSYEQYF.

The table lists this clonotype with a few counts. The J gene is TRBJ2-3, the V gene TRBV30; TRBD2 matches at 14 bases. The CDR3 length is 16 residues. J lost 3 bases, V lost 2 bases, and 4 bases had no gene match. Germline loops: CDR1 GTSNPN, CDR2 SVGIG (reference sequence). CDR3 protein: CAWSIGTSGRTDTQYF. CDR3 nucleotide sequence: TGTGCCTGGAGTATAGGGACTAGCGGGAGAACAGATACGCAGTATTTT.

The rearrangement joins TRBV12-3 or TRBV12-4 to TRBJ1-4, with D unclear. The CDR3 sequence is 15 residues long. Between the trimmed V and J ends, which lost 3 bases and 3 bases, there was a span of 11 bases. CDR3 nucleotides: TGTGCCAGCAGTTTTGCAGGACGGTCTAATGAAAAACTGTTTTTT. Translated: CASSFAGRSNEKLFF.

This clonotype was picked up many times. The genes are TRBV12-3 or TRBV12-4 and TRBJ2-7, with D maybe TRBD2 (6 bases). Between the trimmed V and J ends, which lost 3 bases and 4 bases, there was a span of 10 bases. This CDR3 is 13 amino acids long. The CDR3 here is CASSFLGGYEQYF. The CDR3 DNA follows: TGTGCCAGCAGTTTTTTAGGAGGGTACGAGCAGTACTTC.

The CDR3 spells CAISDSGSTIGELFF. In DNA, the CDR3 is TGTGCCATCAGCGATAGCGGGAGTACTATCGGGGAGCTGTTTTTT. The chain recombines TRBV10-3 with TRBJ2-2, with 9 nucleotides matching TRBD2. CDR1 and CDR2 (germline): ENHRY, SYGVKD. The CDR3 sequence is 15 residues long. J gave up 7 bases and V 6 bases, and 9 bases lay outside the gene matches.

Many counts were recorded for this clonotype. V gene TRBV7-3 combines with J gene TRBJ2-3; D is perhaps TRBD2 (6 bases). V gave up 5 bases and J gave up 2 bases, with 11 bases separating them. CDR1 is SGHTA, CDR2 FQGTGA, per germline. The CDR3 covers 14 residues. CDR3 protein: CASSPGLPTDTQYF. The CDR3 DNA reads TGTGCCAGCAGCCCGGGACTCCCCACAGATACGCAGTATTTT.

This clonotype was detected ten times or more. This chain joins TRBV2 and TRBJ2-3, with 11 bases lining up with TRBD2. The V segment lost 6 bases and the J segment 2 bases; nucleotides outside the gene matches: 7. CDR3 length: 16 residues. Germline V gene data show CDR1 as SNHLY and CDR2 as FYNNEI. CDR3 nucleotide sequence: TGTGCCAGCAGGGGACTAGCGGTTCCTCCCACAGATACGCAGTATTTT. This sequence encodes CASRGLAVPPTDTQYF.

As to this clonotype: Being one base from a much bigger clone, this may be a read error. The V gene is TRBV11-2, the J gene TRBJ2-7; a possible D gene is TRBD2 (5 bases). Germline lookup yields CDR1 SGHAT and CDR2 FQNNGV. This CDR3 region has 15 residues. V gave up 3 bases and J gave up 5 bases, with 17 bases separating them. The CDR3 here is CASSFPRRRTHEQYF. In DNA form, the CDR3 reads TGTGCCAGCAGCTTCCCCAGGCGGAGGACCCACGAGCAGTACTTC.

This clonotype was seen ten or more times. At one of its ends the junction is not consistent with the germline gene, which may arise from a read error. The V and J genes are TRBV5-1 and TRBJ1-4; D is unclear. Germline values: CDR1 SGHRS, CDR2 YFSETQ. This CDR3 has 14 residues. DNA of the CDR3: TGTGCCAGCAGCTTGAGAGCAACTAATGAAAAACTGTTTTTT. This translates into CASSLRATNEKLFF. The full variable domain, in which reference TRBV5-1 and TRBJ1-4 provide the parts outside the CDR3, is KAGVTQTPRYLIKTRGQQVTLSCSPISGHRSVSWYQQTPGQGLQFLFEYFSETQRNKGNFPGRFSGRQFSNSRSEMNVSTLELGDSALYLCASSLRATNEKLFFGSGTQLSVL.

Turning to this clonotype: This may be a read error: a much more frequent sequence differs by one nucleotide. The chain employs TRBV30 and TRBJ2-3; D unclear. The germline gives CDR1 GTSNPN, CDR2 SVGIG (reference sequence). The V and J ends lost 4 bases and 2 bases respectively, with 7 bases between them. The CDR3 runs 12 residues. CDR3 sequence (DNA): TGTGCCTGGAAGGGCGTCACAGATACGCAGTATTTT. Residues: CAWKGVTDTQYF. Variable domain in full (rest from reference TRBV30 and TRBJ2-3): SQTIHQWPATLVQPVGSPLSLECTVEGTSNPNLYWYRQAAGRGLQLLFYSVGIGQISSEVPQNLSASRPQDRQFILSSKKLLLSDSGFYLCAWKGVTDTQYFGPGTRLTVL.